This TCR beta chain was recorded in a study of cytotoxic CD8 clonotypes in ibrutinib-treated CLL. Study-wide points: Once treatment began, public clonotypes, which were uncommon, contracted or stayed stable.

Germline V gene lookup returns CDR1 MDHEN and CDR2 SYDVKM. V was shortened by 3 bases and J by 9 bases, with 17 bases between the two germline ends. The length of the CDR3 is 14 residues. A word on this clone: Its antigen is currently unknown.

Target depth was 1 in 200,000 to 1 in 1 million T cells, about 10x per clonotype. Sequenced by immunoSEQ multiplex PCR; TCRdb stores in-frame clones only, minus some. The sample consists of 150,000 to 200,000 clones, approximately 91% of them appearing once. The rearrangement joins TRBV28 to TRBJ2-5; D is unresolved. Here the sequenced sample was PBMCs, taken at disease progression, from a patient treated with ibrutinib. The sequence was collected from a human donor with chronic lymphocytic leukemia. Here the CDR3 DNA reads TGTGCCAGCAGTTTGTATCCCAGGTCTACATCCCAGTACTTC. Translation gives CASSLYPRSTSQYF.